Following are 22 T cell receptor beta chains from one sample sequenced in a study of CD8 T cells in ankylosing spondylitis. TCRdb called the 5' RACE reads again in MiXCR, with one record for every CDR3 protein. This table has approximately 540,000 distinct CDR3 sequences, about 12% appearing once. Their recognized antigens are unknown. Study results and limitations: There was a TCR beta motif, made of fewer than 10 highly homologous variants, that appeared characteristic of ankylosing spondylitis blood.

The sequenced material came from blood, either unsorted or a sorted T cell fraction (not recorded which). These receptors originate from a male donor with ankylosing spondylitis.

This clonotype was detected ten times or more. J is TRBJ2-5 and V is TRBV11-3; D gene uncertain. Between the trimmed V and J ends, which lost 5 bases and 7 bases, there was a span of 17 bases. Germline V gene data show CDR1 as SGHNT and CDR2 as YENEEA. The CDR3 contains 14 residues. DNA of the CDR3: TGTGCCAGCAGCCTGACACTCTCCCCGGGGACCCAGTACTTC. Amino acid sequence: CASSLTLSPGTQYF.

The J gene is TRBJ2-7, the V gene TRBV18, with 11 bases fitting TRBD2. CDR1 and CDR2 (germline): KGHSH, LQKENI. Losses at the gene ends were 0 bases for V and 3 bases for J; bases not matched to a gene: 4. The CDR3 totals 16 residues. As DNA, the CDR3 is TGTGCCAGCTCACCACCGCGGACTAGCGGGTACTACGAGCAGTACTTC. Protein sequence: CASSPPRTSGYYEQYF.

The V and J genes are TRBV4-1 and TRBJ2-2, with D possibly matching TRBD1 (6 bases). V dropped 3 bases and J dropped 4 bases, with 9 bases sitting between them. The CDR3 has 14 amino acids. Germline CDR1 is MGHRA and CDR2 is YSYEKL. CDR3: CASSQTGATGELFF. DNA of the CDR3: TGCGCCAGCAGCCAGACAGGAGCCACCGGGGAGCTGTTTTTT.

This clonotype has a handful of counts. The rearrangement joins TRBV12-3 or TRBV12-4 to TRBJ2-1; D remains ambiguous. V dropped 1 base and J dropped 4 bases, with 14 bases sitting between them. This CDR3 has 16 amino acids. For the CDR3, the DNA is TGTGCCAGCAGTTTAGTGGCTTCCATTTTTTACAATGAGCAGTTCTTC. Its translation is CASSLVASIFYNEQFF.

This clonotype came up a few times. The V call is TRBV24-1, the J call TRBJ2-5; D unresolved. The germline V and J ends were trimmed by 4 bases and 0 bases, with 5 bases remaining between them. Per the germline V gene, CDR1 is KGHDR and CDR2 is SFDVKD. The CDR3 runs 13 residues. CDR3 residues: CATSDFDQETQYF. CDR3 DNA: TGTGCCACCAGTGACTTCGACCAAGAGACCCAGTACTTC.

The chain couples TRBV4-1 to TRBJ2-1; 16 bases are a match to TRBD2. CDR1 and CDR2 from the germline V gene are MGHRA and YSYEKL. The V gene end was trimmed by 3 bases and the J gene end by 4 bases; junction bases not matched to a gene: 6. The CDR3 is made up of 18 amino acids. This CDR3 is CASSHQGLAGGGYNEQFF. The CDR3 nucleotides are TGCGCCAGCAGCCATCAGGGACTAGCGGGAGGGGGGTACAATGAGCAGTTCTTC.

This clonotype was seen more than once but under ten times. CDR3 coding DNA: TGTGCCAGCAGCCGGGGGGGACGGACTAGCACAGATACGCAGTATTTT. Amino acid sequence: CASSRGGRTSTDTQYF. This chain connects TRBV5-5 to TRBJ2-3; 8 bases are shared with TRBD2. The CDR3 is 16 amino acids. J gave up 0 bases and V 4 bases, and 7 bases lay outside the gene matches. Looked up from germline, CDR1 is SGHKS and CDR2 is YYEKEE (reference sequence).

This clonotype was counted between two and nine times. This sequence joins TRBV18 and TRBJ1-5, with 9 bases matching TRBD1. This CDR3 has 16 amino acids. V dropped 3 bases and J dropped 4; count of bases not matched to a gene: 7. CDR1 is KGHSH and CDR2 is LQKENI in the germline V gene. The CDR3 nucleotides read TGTGCCAGCTCACCCGGACAGGGGTCCACTAATCAGCCCCAGCATTTT. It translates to CASSPGQGSTNQPQHF.

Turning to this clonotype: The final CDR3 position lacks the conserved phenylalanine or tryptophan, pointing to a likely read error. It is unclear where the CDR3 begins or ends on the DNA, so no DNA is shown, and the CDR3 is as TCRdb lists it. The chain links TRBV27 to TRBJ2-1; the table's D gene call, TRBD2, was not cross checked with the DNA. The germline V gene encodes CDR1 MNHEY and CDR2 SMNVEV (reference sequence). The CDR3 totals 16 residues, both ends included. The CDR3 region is CASSLLAGGPPAMSSS.

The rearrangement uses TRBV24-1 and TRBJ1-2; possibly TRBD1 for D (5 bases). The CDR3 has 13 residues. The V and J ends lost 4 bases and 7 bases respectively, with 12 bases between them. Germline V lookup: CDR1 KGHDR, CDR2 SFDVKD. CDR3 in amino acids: CATSEYQGSGYTF. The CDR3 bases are TGTGCCACCAGTGAGTACCAGGGATCTGGCTACACCTTC.

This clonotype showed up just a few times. In DNA, the CDR3 is TGCGCCAGCAGCTTGGCCACGTTACCCCGGGGGGATGAGCAGTTCTTC. Protein product: CASSLATLPRGDEQFF. This chain connects TRBV5-1 to TRBJ2-1; 7 bases map to TRBD2. Looked up from germline, CDR1 is SGHRS and CDR2 is YFSETQ. The CDR3 runs to 16 residues. Unmatched junction bases numbered 11, after V lost 0 bases and J lost 8 bases.

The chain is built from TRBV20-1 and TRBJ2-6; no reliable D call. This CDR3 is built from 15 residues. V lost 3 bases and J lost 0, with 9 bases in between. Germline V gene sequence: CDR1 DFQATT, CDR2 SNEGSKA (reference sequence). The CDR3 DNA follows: TGCAGTGCTAGGGCACCTCCCTCTGGGGCCAACGTCCTGACTTTC. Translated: CSARAPPSGANVLTF.

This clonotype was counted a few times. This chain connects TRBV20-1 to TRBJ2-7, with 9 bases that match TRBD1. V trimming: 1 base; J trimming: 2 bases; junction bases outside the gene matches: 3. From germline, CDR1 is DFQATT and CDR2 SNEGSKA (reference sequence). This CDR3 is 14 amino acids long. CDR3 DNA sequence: TGCAGTGCTAGAGTGACAGGGGGAACCTACGAGCAGTACTTC. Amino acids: CSARVTGGTYEQYF.

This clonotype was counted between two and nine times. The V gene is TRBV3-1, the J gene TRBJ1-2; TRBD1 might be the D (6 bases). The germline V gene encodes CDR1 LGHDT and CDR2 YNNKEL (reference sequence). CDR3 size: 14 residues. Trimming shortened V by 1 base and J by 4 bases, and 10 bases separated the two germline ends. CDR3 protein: CASSQVRTAYGYTF. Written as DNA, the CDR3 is TGTGCCAGCAGCCAAGTTAGGACAGCCTATGGCTACACCTTC.

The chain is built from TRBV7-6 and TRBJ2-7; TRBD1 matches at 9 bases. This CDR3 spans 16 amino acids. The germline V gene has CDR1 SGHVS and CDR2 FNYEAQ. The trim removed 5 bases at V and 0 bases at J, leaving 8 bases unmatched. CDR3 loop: CASSRTGVHSSYEQYF. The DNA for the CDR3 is TGTGCCAGCAGCCGGACAGGGGTTCACAGCTCCTACGAGCAGTACTTC.

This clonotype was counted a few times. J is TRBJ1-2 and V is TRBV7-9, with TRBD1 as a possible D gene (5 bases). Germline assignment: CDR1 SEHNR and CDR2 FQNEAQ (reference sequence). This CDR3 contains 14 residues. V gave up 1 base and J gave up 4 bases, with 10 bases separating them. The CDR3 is CASSLGGLAYGYTF. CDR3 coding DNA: TGTGCCAGCAGCTTAGGGGGCTTAGCCTATGGCTACACCTTC.

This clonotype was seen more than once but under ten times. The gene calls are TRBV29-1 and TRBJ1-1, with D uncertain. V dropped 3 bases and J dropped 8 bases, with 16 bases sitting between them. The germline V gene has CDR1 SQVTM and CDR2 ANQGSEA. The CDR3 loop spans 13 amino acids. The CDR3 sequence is CSVERTRQSEAFF. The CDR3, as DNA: TGCAGCGTTGAGAGGACCCGGCAATCGGAAGCTTTCTTT.

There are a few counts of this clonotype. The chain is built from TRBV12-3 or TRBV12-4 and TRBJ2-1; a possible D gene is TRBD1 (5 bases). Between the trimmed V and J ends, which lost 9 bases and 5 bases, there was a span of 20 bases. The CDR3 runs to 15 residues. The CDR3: CASCVDSRPNNEQFF. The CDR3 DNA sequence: TGTGCCAGTTGTGTTGACAGTCGCCCTAACAATGAGCAGTTCTTC.

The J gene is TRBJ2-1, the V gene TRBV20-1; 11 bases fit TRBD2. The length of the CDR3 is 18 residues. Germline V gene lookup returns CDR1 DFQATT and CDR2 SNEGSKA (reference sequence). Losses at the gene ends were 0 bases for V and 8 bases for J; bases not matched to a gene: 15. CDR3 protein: CSARDPLFTSGSGDEQFF. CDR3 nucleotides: TGCAGTGCTAGAGATCCACTGTTTACTAGCGGGAGCGGCGATGAGCAGTTCTTC.

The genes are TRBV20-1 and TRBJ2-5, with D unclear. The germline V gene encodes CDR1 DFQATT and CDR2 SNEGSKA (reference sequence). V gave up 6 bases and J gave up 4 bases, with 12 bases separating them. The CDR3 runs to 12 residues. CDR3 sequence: CSAVGWGETQYF. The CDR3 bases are TGCAGTGCCGTGGGGTGGGGAGAGACCCAGTACTTC.

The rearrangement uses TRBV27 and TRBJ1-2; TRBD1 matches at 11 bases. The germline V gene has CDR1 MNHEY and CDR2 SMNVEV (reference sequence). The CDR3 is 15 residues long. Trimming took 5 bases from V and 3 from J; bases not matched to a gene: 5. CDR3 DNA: TGTGCCAGCAGTCCTGGGACAGGGGGGGACTATGGCTACACCTTC. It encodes CASSPGTGGDYGYTF.

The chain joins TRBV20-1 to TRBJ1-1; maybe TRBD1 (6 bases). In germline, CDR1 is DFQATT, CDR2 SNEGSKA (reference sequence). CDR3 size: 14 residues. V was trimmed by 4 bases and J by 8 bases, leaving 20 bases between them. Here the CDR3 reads CSATGQAKAGEAFF. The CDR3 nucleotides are TGCAGTGCTACGGGACAAGCCAAAGCGGGCGAAGCTTTCTTT.